The 29 T cell receptor beta chains below were found in one sample sequenced in a study of glioma-infiltrating T cells. TCR alpha and beta CDR3 regions were amplified from RNA using iRepertoire nested multiplex PCR. TCRdb passed the multiplex PCR reads through MiXCR, listing each CDR3 protein once. This table holds 9,500 to 12,000 distinct CDR3 sequences, under 65% found once. Specimen: glioma tissue, nonneoplastic brain tissue, or PBMCs (not recorded which). The receptor source for this set is a human donor with low-grade glioma or glioblastoma, undergoing nonglioma brain surgery, or in good health (not recorded which).

Of note for this clonotype: Since the CDR3 does not end with the conserved phenylalanine or tryptophan, this likely comes from a read error. The chain employs TRBV30 and TRBJ2-1; perhaps D is TRBD1 or TRBD2 (5 bases each). Trimming cost V 0 bases and J 0 bases, with 9 bases left between them. The CDR3 extends over 15 amino acids. The germline gives CDR1 GTSNPN, CDR2 SVGIG (reference sequence). CDR3: CAWSVGVSSYNEQFS. CDR3 in DNA: TGTGCCTGGAGTGTGGGGGTTAGCTCCTACAATGAGCAGTTCTCC.

The rearrangement joins TRBV6-1 to TRBJ2-7; 8 nucleotides match TRBD2. CDR3 length: 15 amino acids. CDR1 is MNHNS, CDR2 SASEGT, per germline. With 8 bases clipped from V and 3 bases from J, the junction kept 12 bases outside the gene matches. As DNA, the CDR3 is TGTGCCAGCGGCGAGACTAGCGAGAGAAGCTACGAGCAGTACTTC. Translating gives CASGETSERSYEQYF.

This clonotype was observed many times. The chain couples TRBV15 to TRBJ2-5; 10 bases fit TRBD1. The ends lost 5 bases at V and 5 bases at J; junction bases unmatched: 11. From germline, CDR1 is LNHNV and CDR2 YYDKDF (reference sequence). This CDR3 has 16 residues. DNA of the CDR3: TGTGCCACCAGCGCCCGACAGCGGGACAGGGGTGAGACCCAGTACTTC. Amino acids: CATSARQRDRGETQYF.

Note on this clonotype: One end of the junction fails to match germline, which may point to a read error. The chain employs TRBV20-1 and TRBJ2-1, with 7 bases aligning to TRBD2. Germline V CDR1 and CDR2: DFQATT, SNEGSKA (reference sequence). This CDR3 comprises 15 residues. CDR3: CSATRLSGGGNEPFF. For the CDR3, the DNA is TGCAGTGCTACCCGACTATCGGGAGGCGGCAATGAGCCGTTCTTC.

By its share, this clonotype is medium-sized (0.01 to 0.1%). The rearrangement uses TRBV28 and TRBJ2-7, with 7 nucleotides matching TRBD1. J was trimmed by 3 bases and V by 3 bases; bases with no gene match: 5. This CDR3 contains 14 residues. CDR1 is MDHEN, CDR2 SYDVKM, per germline. The CDR3 nucleotides are TGTGCCAGCAGTTTCGGCGACAGGGACTACGAGCAGTACTTC. It is translated as CASSFGDRDYEQYF. Together with reference TRBV28 and TRBJ2-7, the CDR3 gives the full variable domain: DVKVTQSSRYLVKRTGEKVFLECVQDMDHENMFWYRQDPGLGLRLIYFSYDVKMKEKGDIPEGYSVSREKKERFSLILESASTNQTSMYLCASSFGDRDYEQYFGPGTRLTVT.

The gene calls are TRBV20-1 and TRBJ1-1, with a tentative D call TRBD1 (5 bases). V shed 6 bases and J shed 10 bases, with 18 bases lying between them. Germline V lookup: CDR1 DFQATT, CDR2 SNEGSKA (reference sequence). This CDR3 spans 12 amino acids. This CDR3 reads CSAGGGFRAAFF. The DNA for the CDR3 is TGCAGTGCGGGGGGTGGATTTAGAGCAGCTTTCTTT.

CDR3 nucleotide sequence: TGTGCCAGCTATCGGTCTGACACCGGGGAGCTGTTTTTT. As protein: CASYRSDTGELFF. The chain is built from TRBV27 and TRBJ2-2; D unresolved. The length of the CDR3 is 13 residues. Germline V lookup: CDR1 MNHEY, CDR2 SMNVEV (reference sequence). V was cut by 8 bases and J by 3 bases, with 10 bases left in between.

This clonotype is labeled as medium-sized. The rearrangement links TRBV20-1 to TRBJ2-1; TRBD2 aligns across 8 bases. The CDR3 is 14 amino acids. The V gene's germline CDR1 is DFQATT and CDR2 SNEGSKA (reference sequence). The V gene end was trimmed by 3 bases and the J gene end by 4 bases; junction bases not matched to a gene: 5. The CDR3 region is CSAREGLEYNEQFF. The CDR3 DNA follows: TGCAGTGCTAGGGAGGGACTAGAGTACAATGAGCAGTTCTTC.

This chain joins TRBV19 and TRBJ1-5; D is undetermined. Trimming cost V 5 bases and J 14 bases, with 19 bases left between them. Per the germline V gene, CDR1 is LNHDA and CDR2 is SQIVND (reference sequence). This CDR3 is built from 13 residues. The CDR3 loop is CASSARSTQTKHF. CDR3 DNA: TGTGCCAGTAGTGCCCGATCGACTCAGACCAAGCATTTT.

This clonotype was counted many times. This chain links TRBV7-9 with TRBJ2-4; TRBD1 matches 7 bases. Trimming cost V 4 bases and J 6 bases; bases outside gene matches: 3. The CDR3 is made up of 13 amino acids. Germline lookup yields CDR1 SEHNR and CDR2 FQNEAQ (reference sequence). DNA for the CDR3: TGTGCCAGCAGCTCCGGGACAGTAAACATTCAGTACTTC. It encodes CASSSGTVNIQYF.

By share of the sample, this clonotype is medium-sized. The J gene is TRBJ2-7, the V gene TRBV20-1; 10 bases match TRBD1. Germline V gives CDR1 DFQATT, CDR2 SNEGSKA (reference sequence). CDR3 length: 15 residues. Trimming cost V 4 bases and J 4 bases; bases outside gene matches: 10. CDR3 sequence (DNA): TGCAGTGCTATCCGGACAGGGGGAAAAGGATACGAGCAGTACTTC. Translation gives CSAIRTGGKGYEQYF.

This clonotype has just one count. The V call is TRBV20-1, the J call TRBJ2-7; D may be TRBD1 or TRBD2 (5 bases each). CDR3 size: 15 residues. Trimming shortened V by 6 bases and J by 2 bases, and 20 bases separated the two germline ends. Germline V CDR1 and CDR2: DFQATT, SNEGSKA (reference sequence). The CDR3 nucleotides are TGCAGTGCCAGCAGCCAAATGAGGGGTCCCTACGAGCAGTACTTC. Protein product: CSASSQMRGPYEQYF.

This clonotype was seen ten or more times. The chain has TRBV3-1 and TRBJ2-3; D is unclear. V was clipped by 4 bases and J by 2 bases, with 4 bases between them. CDR3 size: 12 residues. Germline V gives CDR1 LGHDT, CDR2 YNNKEL (reference sequence). In DNA, the CDR3 is TGTGCCAGCAGCCTTCACACAGATACGCAGTATTTT. Translated: CASSLHTDTQYF.

This clonotype appeared once. The chain's CDR3 is CSDLPGGRYGYTF. The CDR3, as DNA: TGCAGCGACTTACCCGGGGGCCGCTATGGCTACACCTTC. The V and J genes are TRBV29-1 and TRBJ1-2, with TRBD1 as a possible D gene (6 bases). Germline V lookup: CDR1 SQVTM, CDR2 ANQGSEA. The CDR3 spans 13 residues. Trimming left V 7 bases short and J 4 bases short, with 16 bases between. The entire variable domain, with the rest obtained from reference TRBV29-1 and TRBJ1-2, is as follows: SAVISQKPSRDICQRGTSLTIQCQVDSQVTMMFWYRQQPGQSLTLIATANQGSEATYESGFVIDKFPISRPNLTFSTLTVSNMSPEDSSIYLCSDLPGGRYGYTFGSGTRLTVV.

This chain links TRBV2 with TRBJ1-5; D unresolved. The V gene's germline CDR1 is SNHLY and CDR2 FYNNEI. This CDR3 contains 11 residues. The germline V and J ends were trimmed by 6 bases and 9 bases, with 9 bases remaining between them. The CDR3 nucleotides read TGTGCCAGCAGGATTAAAGGGCCCCAGCATTTT. It encodes CASRIKGPQHF. The full variable domain, with the rest looked up from reference TRBV2 and TRBJ1-5, is EPEVTQTPSHQVTQMGQEVILRCVPISNHLYFYWYRQILGQKVEFLVSFYNNEISEKSEIFDDQFSVERPDGSNFTLKIRSTKLEDSAMYFCASRIKGPQHFGDGTRLSIL.

This sequence joins TRBV28 and TRBJ1-4; 7 positions match TRBD1. The CDR3 is 17 amino acids. The ends lost 6 bases at V and 4 bases at J; junction bases unmatched: 14. CDR1 MDHEN and CDR2 SYDVKM come from the germline V gene. The CDR3 DNA follows: TGTGCCAGCAGGCCCGGGGTGGGAAGGGGGCTTAATGAAAAACTGTTTTTT. Encoded protein: CASRPGVGRGLNEKLFF.

The chain joins TRBV11-2 to TRBJ2-3; tentative D call: TRBD2 (5 bases). The CDR3 has 17 residues. Germline V gene data show CDR1 as SGHAT and CDR2 as FQNNGV. V lost 5 bases to trimming and J lost 5 bases, with 23 bases between them. The CDR3 DNA reads TGTGCCAGCAGCATACGAGGGAGAGGGCCGGTTAGAGATACGCAGTATTTT. This codes for CASSIRGRGPVRDTQYF.

There are many counts of this clonotype. The chain uses TRBV29-1 and TRBJ2-3; TRBD2 agrees at 8 bases. This CDR3 has 13 residues. CDR1 SQVTM and CDR2 ANQGSEA come from the germline V gene. Trimming took 2 bases from V and 6 from J; bases not matched to a gene: 4. CDR3 residues: CSVEPGTRDTQYF. The CDR3 DNA is TGCAGCGTTGAACCCGGGACTAGGGATACGCAGTATTTT.

Remarks on this clonotype: The junction differs from germline at one of its ends, possibly a read error. This rearrangement joins TRBV18 to TRBJ2-5; D is perhaps TRBD1 or TRBD2 (5 bases each). The CDR3 length is 17 residues. In germline, CDR1 is KGHSH, CDR2 LQKENI. The CDR3 is CASSPLRGDVPQETQYF. The CDR3 nucleotides read TGTGCCAGCTCACCGCTTAGAGGGGATGTCCCACAAGAGACACAGTACTTC. Drawing the rest from reference TRBV18 and TRBJ2-5, the complete variable domain is NAGVMQNPRHLVRRRGQEARLRCSPMKGHSHVYWYRQLPEEGLKFMVYLQKENIIDESGMPKERFSAEFPKEGPSILRIQQVVRGDSAAYFCASSPLRGDVPQETQYFGPGTRLLVL.

The genes are TRBV5-4 and TRBJ2-7; a weak D match, TRBD1 (6 bases). The CDR3 totals 14 residues. Germline loops: CDR1 SGHNT, CDR2 YYREEE (reference sequence). Trimming took 4 bases from V and 8 from J, leaving 19 bases between them. CDR3 nucleotide sequence: TGTGCCAGCAGCCTGGGACACAAGATACGTAAGCAGTACTTC. Protein: CASSLGHKIRKQYF.

This clonotype was detected a few times. This may be a read error: a much more frequent sequence differs by one nucleotide. The chain joins TRBV5-1 to TRBJ1-1; no definite D call. Germline V gene sequence: CDR1 SGHRS, CDR2 YFSETQ. This CDR3 spans 12 amino acids. The CDR3 bases are TGCGCCGGCAGCTTGGGGAGGGAGGAAGCTTTCTTT. Protein: CAGSLGREEAFF.

The chain uses TRBV6-5 and TRBJ2-1; either TRBD1 or TRBD2 may supply D (5 bases each). The V gene's germline CDR1 is MNHEY and CDR2 SVGAGI. The CDR3 contains 15 residues. V was cut by 9 bases and J by 8 bases, with 23 bases left in between. In DNA form, the CDR3 reads TGTGCCAGTGGGAGAGGGGTAGGTATTGCGCATGAGCAGTTCTTC. Protein product: CASGRGVGIAHEQFF.

Comments on this clonotype: One end of the junction does not line up with germline, which may come from a read error. The genes are TRBV28 and TRBJ2-7, with 9 bases that match TRBD1. This CDR3 has 15 amino acids. CDR1 and CDR2 from the germline V gene are MDHEN and SYDVKM. In DNA, the CDR3 is TGTGCCAGCAGAGACGGGACAGGGAACTCCTACGAGCAGAACTTC. Amino acids: CASRDGTGNSYEQNF. Full variable domain (outside the CDR3, taken from reference TRBV28 and TRBJ2-7): DVKVTQSSRYLVKRTGEKVFLECVQDMDHENMFWYRQDPGLGLRLIYFSYDVKMKEKGDIPEGYSVSREKKERFSLILESASTNQTSMYLCASRDGTGNSYEQNFGPGTRLTVT.

Comment on this clonotype: One junction end does not reproduce the germline sequence, and a read error may be involved. The chain has TRBV14 and TRBJ1-1; D remains unclear. The CDR3 totals 16 residues. Per germline, CDR1 SGHDN and CDR2 FVKESK. The CDR3 DNA is TGTGCCAGCAGGCAAGGTCTCCATGAGGGGAACACTGAAGCTTTCTTT. Amino acids: CASRQGLHEGNTEAFF.

This clonotype has ten or more counts. The chain carries TRBV2 and TRBJ2-1; TRBD2 matches at 10 bases. Germline V gene sequence: CDR1 SNHLY, CDR2 FYNNEI. CDR3 size: 15 residues. Trimming cost V 8 bases and J 3 bases; bases outside gene matches: 7. CDR3 sequence (DNA): TGTGCCAGCGTCTCCGCTAGCGGGAGCTACAATGAGCAGTTCTTC. It is translated as CASVSASGSYNEQFF.

There are many counts of this clonotype. The chain couples TRBV19 to TRBJ2-4, with no clear D. From germline, CDR1 is LNHDA and CDR2 SQIVND (reference sequence). The CDR3 length is 16 residues. Trimming left V 8 bases short and J 0 bases short, with 17 bases between. The CDR3 DNA reads as TGTGCCAGTTCAGGCCACTACGGCTTAGCCAAAAACATTCAGTACTTC. Its protein is CASSGHYGLAKNIQYF.

In its sample, this clonotype is medium-sized. This chain connects TRBV12-3 or TRBV12-4 to TRBJ1-3, with D uncertain. Trimming shortened V by 2 bases and J by 0 bases, and 11 bases separated the two germline ends. The CDR3 runs 16 residues. CDR3 amino acids: CASSLKLSDSGNTIYF. The CDR3 DNA sequence: TGTGCCAGCAGTTTAAAACTCTCGGACTCTGGAAACACCATATATTTT.

The rearrangement joins TRBV7-2 to TRBJ2-1, with TRBD1 matching over 8 bases. Germline V gives CDR1 SGHTA, CDR2 FQGNSA. The CDR3 covers 13 residues. With 5 bases clipped from V and 5 bases from J, the junction kept 2 bases outside the gene matches. CDR3: CASSQDRDNEQFF. CDR3 bases: TGTGCCAGCAGCCAGGACAGGGACAATGAGCAGTTCTTC.

Remarks on this clonotype: The germline gene is not matched at one end of the junction; a read error may be the cause. The chain uses TRBV19 and TRBJ2-5, with D possibly being TRBD1 (6 bases). The CDR3 length is 14 residues. Germline V gene sequence: CDR1 LNHDA, CDR2 SQIVND (reference sequence). CDR3 sequence reads: CASSTTGNQETRYF. CDR3 coding DNA: TGTGCCAGTAGTACTACAGGGAACCAAGAGACCCGGTACTTC.